These 5 T cell receptor beta chains were all obtained from the same sample, sequenced in a study of T cells after yellow fever vaccination. MiXCR, run by TCRdb on the 5' RACE reads, gives a single entry per CDR3 protein. Here the sample spans 250,000 to 350,000 distinct CDR3 sequences, 6.8% being singletons. The material was PBMCs, obtained more than 40 days after the first yellow fever vaccination. All receptors come from a man younger than 35 who received the YFV17D yellow fever vaccine.

The rearrangement links TRBV20-1 to TRBJ1-1; 9 bases are shared with TRBD1. The CDR3 contains 15 residues. Germline CDR1 and CDR2: DFQATT and SNEGSKA (reference sequence). The J segment lost 4 bases and the V segment lost 0 bases, leaving 6 bases of the junction unmatched. The CDR3 reads CSARDLDRGGTEAFF. Written as DNA, the CDR3 is TGCAGTGCTAGAGACCTCGACAGGGGGGGCACTGAAGCTTTCTTT.

This clonotype was seen at least ten times. The chain is built from TRBV10-3 and TRBJ2-7, with 7 nucleotides matching TRBD1. Germline CDR1 is ENHRY and CDR2 is SYGVKD. V shed 1 base, J shed 2 bases, and the junction held 2 bases outside the gene matches. This CDR3 spans 14 amino acids. DNA for the CDR3: TGTGCCATCAGTGAGTTAACAGGGGCCTACGAGCAGTACTTC. It specifies CAISELTGAYEQYF.

This clonotype was counted a few times. The V call is TRBV10-3, the J call TRBJ2-5; maybe TRBD2 (6 bases). Germline V gene lookup returns CDR1 ENHRY and CDR2 SYGVKD. The CDR3 has 13 residues. The V end was cut by 6 bases, the J end by 5 bases, with 13 bases between. The CDR3 loop reads CAIRLSGVETQYF. The CDR3 DNA is TGTGCCATCAGGCTCTCGGGAGTGGAGACCCAGTACTTC.

This chain links TRBV10-3 with TRBJ2-2; TRBD1 is a possible D gene (6 bases). Trimming removed 2 bases at V and 3 bases at J, with 7 bases between. The CDR3 extends over 14 amino acids. CDR1 and CDR2 (germline): ENHRY, SYGVKD. The CDR3 loop reads CAISEPGDTGELFF. CDR3 in DNA: TGTGCCATCAGTGAGCCAGGGGACACCGGGGAGCTGTTTTTT.

This clonotype was detected many times. This chain connects TRBV10-3 to TRBJ1-1, with a weak D call TRBD1 (5 bases). CDR3 size: 15 residues. The V and J ends lost 0 bases and 4 bases respectively, with 12 bases between them. Germline V gene sequence: CDR1 ENHRY, CDR2 SYGVKD. The CDR3 DNA reads TGTGCCATCAGTGAGTCGATCAGGGTTGGCACTGAAGCTTTCTTT. Amino acid sequence: CAISESIRVGTEAFF.